The 5 T cell receptor beta chains given below trace back to one sample, sequenced in a study of beta chain features in type 1 diabetes (dated by TCRdb to the late 2010s). The library was prepared using the immunoSEQ multiplex PCR assay. All of the isolated RNA was reverse transcribed with the High Capacity cDNA Reverse Transcription Kit, so expressed TCRB transcripts were sequenced. Entries here come from immuneACCESS through TCRdb and include only in-frame sequences with V and J called. Some clones fail to appear in such tables; in the studies checked, an unresolved V gene covers under half of the shortfall, and the cause of the remainder is unknown. In this sample the table shows 200,000 to 250,000 clones, roughly 30% of which occur a single time. The ten largest clones take up approximately 4% of the sample. The specimen was central memory CD4+ T cells from blood. The receptor source for this set is a young man in good health.

This clone has at least ten counts. The chain uses TRBV15 and TRBJ1-2; the D gene is possibly TRBD1 (5 bases). V shed 4 bases and J shed 8 bases, with 17 bases lying between them. CDR1 and CDR2 from the germline V gene are LNHNV and YYDKDF (reference sequence). CDR3 length equals 14 residues. The CDR3 reads CATSTSLGVRGYTF. DNA of the CDR3: TGTGCCACCAGCACCTCCTTGGGGGTTAGGGGCTACACCTTC.

The chain has TRBV6-5 and TRBJ1-5; D is unclear. The germline gives CDR1 MNHEY, CDR2 SVGAGI. The CDR3 loop spans 15 amino acids. V lost 0 bases and J lost 2, with 8 bases in between. This CDR3 is CASSYSWQGNQPQHF. The CDR3 DNA is TGTGCCAGCAGTTACTCGTGGCAGGGCAATCAGCCCCAGCATTTT.

The J gene is TRBJ2-5, the V gene TRBV7-8, with a tentative D call TRBD1 (5 bases). This CDR3 has 15 residues. Germline values: CDR1 SGHVS, CDR2 FQNEAQ. V dropped 5 bases and J dropped 1 base, with 14 bases sitting between them. The CDR3 DNA sequence: TGTGCCAGCAGCCCTCTCCAGGGCCCCCAAGAGACCCAGTACTTC. Translation: CASSPLQGPQETQYF.

This clone was picked up a small number of times. The rearrangement uses TRBV2 and TRBJ1-1; a possible D gene is TRBD1 (6 bases). CDR3 length: 13 residues. Germline values: CDR1 SNHLY, CDR2 FYNNEI. Deletions cut 6 bases from V and 4 bases from J, with 12 bases between. The CDR3 DNA sequence: TGTGCCAGCAGCAGGGGAGAGGGCACTGAAGCTTTCTTT. Its protein product is CASSRGEGTEAFF.

V is TRBV5-6 and J is TRBJ1-6; D is undetermined. The CDR3 spans 11 residues. Germline assignment: CDR1 SGHDT and CDR2 YYEEEE. Trimming pared 2 bases from V and 14 bases from J, leaving 8 bases between. Here the CDR3 reads CASSFPKTLHF. In DNA form, the CDR3 reads TGTGCCAGCAGCTTCCCGAAGACCCTCCACTTT.